These T cell receptor beta chains were read from a single sample in a study of blood T cells in healthy people across ages. TCRdb fed the 5' RACE reads into MiXCR, producing one record per CDR3 protein. The data contain 1.8 million or so distinct CDR3 sequences, about two fifths of them singletons. Sample: blood. The origin of the receptors is a human donor in good health. Both conserved end residues are trimmed from each CDR3. Not every row has a clone size; where given, it reads once, few, many or a size class.

TRBV11-2	TRBJ2-2	once	ASSLGGLTQGLNTGELF
TRBV3-1	TRBJ1-1	-	ASSQDNRRQMNTEAF
TRBV29-1	TRBJ2-6	few	SVSIRGGGANILT
TRBV4-1	TRBJ2-1	-	ASSQDPGGQGDEQF
TRBV14	TRBJ2-7	-	ASSPEDLWNEQY
TRBV4-1	TRBJ1-1	few	ASSPIRGKTEAF
TRBV29-1	TRBJ2-1	-	SVMSGTRYNEQF
TRBV28	TRBJ1-5	-	ASSLPRASYNQPQH
TRBV6-4	TRBJ2-1	-	ASSDSGTGKNEQF
TRBV20-1	TRBJ2-4	few	SASIDQLAKNIQY
TRBV12-3/TRBV12-4	TRBJ1-1	-	ASRDRGKAF
TRBV7-2	TRBJ2-3	-	ASSSFGAGVEDTQY
TRBV3-1	-	-	ASSHRRTRRLLTYEQY
TRBV4-2	TRBJ2-7	-	ASSQGGEDYEQY
TRBV5-4	TRBJ2-2	-	ASSDGPANTGELF
TRBV3-1	TRBJ2-7	-	ASSPTGTGDLYEQY
TRBV30	TRBJ1-2	-	AWSRKAGFGYT
TRBV11-2	TRBJ1-2	-	ASSLDRAGDYGYT
TRBV6-1	TRBJ1-1	-	ASSEAHRNTEAF
TRBV7-2	TRBJ2-3	-	ASSLWLGQGFADTQY
TRBV29-1	TRBJ2-7	-	SVVGETYEQY
TRBV20-1	TRBJ2-3	-	SAHIRGRSY
TRBV4-1	TRBJ2-3	-	ASSQGHADTQY
TRBV12-3/TRBV12-4	TRBJ2-7	many	ASSLVGNEQY
TRBV20-1	TRBJ2-7	-	SASSDRVGYEQY
TRBV29-1	TRBJ2-5	-	SVVLFQETQY
TRBV10-3	TRBJ2-3	few	AIRYDSFRPEGTDTQY
TRBV6-5	TRBJ2-7	-	ASSSPLGQGTPYEQY
TRBV2	TRBJ2-7	-	AGGLTGGQYEQY
TRBV29-1	TRBJ1-1	-	SIRGSTEAF
TRBV4-3	-	-	ASSQVGQGYYEQY
TRBV9	TRBJ1-2	few	ASSPRKDNYGYT
TRBV7-9	TRBJ2-7	-	ASSYPKGVGSSYEQY
TRBV7-9	TRBJ1-1	-	ASSLDRATGTAF
TRBV9	TRBJ2-2	-	ASSVADTNTGELF
TRBV20-1	TRBJ2-3	-	SARPWDRGSIDTQY
TRBV28	TRBJ1-5	few	ASRTGSQPQH
TRBV6-5	TRBJ2-7	-	ASSYFGLASGQY
TRBV12-3/TRBV12-4	TRBJ1-2	few	ASSPRGRGGYT
TRBV6-1	TRBJ2-7	-	ASRPSGGIHEQY
TRBV4-1	TRBJ1-3	-	ASSRGLGTSGNTIY
TRBV12-3/TRBV12-4	TRBJ2-7	-	ASSPTKGLVYEQY
TRBV20-1	TRBJ2-3	-	SPAGLAGGQTDTQY
TRBV5-6	TRBJ1-1	few	ASSWGGFELYTEAF
TRBV10-3	TRBJ1-1	-	AISESGEGASEAF
TRBV7-8	TRBJ2-1	-	ASSLDPGSLNEQF
TRBV3-1	TRBJ2-4	-	ASSPLGVYIQY
TRBV28	TRBJ1-1	-	ASSSTGATLGFTEAF
TRBV29-1	TRBJ2-1	few	SVYTETYEQF
TRBV5-1	TRBJ1-5	few	ASSLYPGGQPQH
TRBV29-1	TRBJ2-5	-	SVEYRQMGGRETQY
TRBV9	TRBJ1-1	-	ASSVVRGPGEAF
TRBV10-2	TRBJ1-1	-	ASSAFDRANTEAF